This TCR beta chain is from a study of shared clonotypes between healthy human individuals. Profiled with immunoSEQ multiplex PCR; TCRdb holds only in-frame clones, not every one. The sample includes more than 2 million clones, approximately 94% of them seen just once. The V and J ends lost 5 bases and 1 base, in that order; junction bases with no gene match: 14. The length of the CDR3 is 19 residues. Germline V gene data show CDR1 as SGHTA and CDR2 as FQGNSA. The source is a man between 18 and 35 years old in good health. The V and J genes are TRBV7-2 and TRBJ2-1; 10 nucleotides agree with TRBD2. Sequencing was carried out using naive CD4+ T cells sorted from blood. This sample's subset: CD45RA+ positively selected. The CDR3 spells CASSPHSGTSVLSYNEQFF. CDR3 nucleotides: TGTGCCAGCAGCCCTCACTCCGGGACTAGCGTTTTATCCTACAATGAGCAGTTCTTC. Full variable domain (outside the CDR3, taken from reference TRBV7-2 and TRBJ2-1): GAGVSQSPSNKVTEKGKDVELRCDPISGHTALYWYRQSLGQGLEFLIYFQGNSAPDKSGLPSDRFSAERTGGSVSTLTIQRTQQEDSAVYLCASSPHSGTSVLSYNEQFFGPGTRLTVL.